This T cell receptor beta chain is drawn from a study of tumor and adjacent non-tumor tissue in lung cancer. The template was RNA from unsorted bulk tissue. Distant lung tissue was collected more than 3 cm away from the tumor edge. Newly diagnosed lung cancer patients had thoracic surgery in China, August–late 2014, without prior chemotherapy. Study findings and constraints: Compared with tumor, normal lung showed significantly lower TCR diversity. Tumor repertoires had a smaller top 100 clone share than normal lung.

TCRbeta libraries were built with three rounds of nested PCR, modified from ARM-PCR. TCRdb recomputed calls from the multiplex PCR reads with MiXCR, one row per CDR3 protein. Among 75,000 to 90,000 distinct CDR3 sequences, around three quarters were seen once, and the ten largest hold 21%. V lost 5 bases to trimming and J lost 6 bases; unmatched junction nucleotides: 18. Germline V gene data show CDR1 as DFQATT and CDR2 as SNEGSKA (reference sequence). This CDR3 is 16 amino acids long. Worth noting for this clonotype: Its antigen is still unknown. This may be a read error, as it is one base from a much larger clone.

The rearrangement uses TRBV20-1 and TRBJ1-1; 7 nucleotides align to TRBD1. The TCR was taken from a woman between 50 and 59 years old with non-small cell lung cancer. Sequencing was carried out using distant non-tumor lung tissue. The CDR3 DNA reads as TGCAGTGCTGTCGAAGCCCAGGGGGGCTTGGGTGCTGAAGCTTTCTTT. It encodes CSAVEAQGGLGAEAFF.